These 26 T cell receptor beta chains originate from one sample sequenced in a study of blood T cell repertoires in COVID-19 (dated by TCRdb to about 2020). Libraries were made using the immunoSEQ multiplex PCR assay. TCRdb stores this immuneACCESS table with in-frame sequences only. Part of the clones is absent; in the studies checked, under half of the shortfall reflects unresolved V genes, and no reason is known for the rest. The sample table lists around 180,000 clones, approximately 79% of them with a count of one. Of the sample, around 3% is held by the ten largest clones. The sequenced sample consisted of peripheral blood. The source of these receptors is a woman of 80 years or more with acute or convalescent COVID-19.

This chain joins TRBV24-1 and TRBJ2-1; D is unresolved. The CDR3 totals 15 residues. CDR1 is KGHDR, CDR2 SFDVKD, per germline. Trimming shortened V by 8 bases and J by 2 bases, and 15 bases separated the two germline ends. The CDR3 sequence is CATTLKNGAYNEQFF. The CDR3 nucleotides are TGTGCCACCACCCTAAAAAACGGAGCCTACAATGAGCAGTTCTTC.

The chain combines TRBV7-9 with TRBJ1-4; perhaps TRBD1 as D (6 bases). CDR1 and CDR2 (germline): SEHNR, FQNEAQ (reference sequence). Trimming pared 3 bases from V and 14 bases from J, leaving 16 bases between. CDR3 length: 13 amino acids. The CDR3 loop reads CASSFTGQSLLFF. In DNA form, the CDR3 reads TGTGCCAGCAGCTTTACTGGACAGAGCCTTCTGTTTTTT. The whole variable domain, filled in from reference TRBV7-9 and TRBJ1-4, reads DTGVSQNPRHKITKRGQNVTFRCDPISEHNRLYWYRQTLGQGPEFLTYFQNEAQLEKSRLLSDRFSAERPKGSFSTLEIQRTEQGDSAMYLCASSFTGQSLLFFGSGTQLSVL.

The chain recombines TRBV6-6 with TRBJ2-1; TRBD2 might be the D (6 bases). Trimming shortened V by 3 bases and J by 6 bases, and 12 bases separated the two germline ends. Germline CDR1 reads MNHNY; CDR2 reads SVGAGI (reference sequence). The CDR3 extends over 14 amino acids. The CDR3 protein is CASSYLGGGNEQFF. The CDR3 nucleotides read TGTGCCAGCAGTTATTTGGGGGGTGGCAATGAGCAGTTCTTC.

The chain links TRBV5-1 to TRBJ1-1; D is undetermined. This CDR3 region has 12 residues. Trimming shortened V by 0 bases and J by 4 bases, and 4 bases separated the two germline ends. Germline CDR1 and CDR2: SGHRS and YFSETQ. CDR3 region: CASSLVSTEAFF. CDR3 coding DNA: TGCGCCAGCAGCTTGGTATCCACTGAAGCTTTCTTT.

As DNA, the CDR3 is TGTGCCAGTAGTATAGATTTCAGCCGGGGGGCTTTCTTT. Translation: CASSIDFSRGAFF. The chain links TRBV19 to TRBJ1-1, with D perhaps TRBD1 (5 bases). Per germline, CDR1 LNHDA and CDR2 SQIVND (reference sequence). This CDR3 spans 13 amino acids. V shed 0 bases and J shed 11 bases, with 13 bases lying between them.

V is TRBV2 and J is TRBJ2-5; 8 bases align to TRBD1. Unmatched junction bases numbered 16, after V lost 10 bases and J lost 9 bases. The germline gives CDR1 SNHLY, CDR2 FYNNEI. The CDR3 length is 14 residues. DNA of the CDR3: TGTGCCACCTCGGACCTTGACAGGGGTAATCCCCAGTACTTC. Translation gives CATSDLDRGNPQYF.

The chain links TRBV28 to TRBJ2-7; TRBD2 agrees at 12 bases. The CDR3 spans 15 residues. After removal of 7 bases from V and 1 base from J, the junction contained 5 bases not matched to a gene. Germline loops: CDR1 MDHEN, CDR2 SYDVKM. The CDR3 DNA sequence: TGTGCCAGCAATTTCGGGACTAGCGGGTCCTACGAGCAGTACTTC. Translated: CASNFGTSGSYEQYF.

The V and J genes are TRBV5-8 and TRBJ2-7, with TRBD2 matching over 7 bases. CDR3 size: 11 residues. V shed 9 bases and J 6 bases; nucleotides not matched to a gene: 6. CDR1 SGHTS and CDR2 YDEGEE come from the germline V gene. CDR3 residues: CATGEGFEQYF. The CDR3 DNA reads as TGTGCCACTGGGGAGGGGTTCGAGCAGTACTTC.

This clone was seen once. The genes are TRBV5-1 and TRBJ2-7; 8 bases map to TRBD1. Germline V gives CDR1 SGHRS, CDR2 YFSETQ. CDR3 length: 12 residues. With 4 bases clipped from V and 6 bases from J, the junction kept 3 bases outside the gene matches. In DNA, the CDR3 is TGCGCCAGCAGCCGACAGGGGCTCGAGCAGTACTTC. Protein sequence: CASSRQGLEQYF.

This clone turned up a few times. The chain joins TRBV28 to TRBJ2-2; 14 bases align to TRBD2. Germline V gene sequence: CDR1 MDHEN, CDR2 SYDVKM. The V gene end was trimmed by 10 bases and the J gene end by 0 bases; junction bases not matched to a gene: 7. This CDR3 is 17 amino acids long. CDR3 sequence reads: CATPGTSGSANTGELFF. The DNA for the CDR3 is TGTGCCACCCCCGGGACTAGCGGGAGCGCGAACACCGGGGAGCTGTTTTTT.

This clone was detected only a few times. Other DNA sequences within the sample encode an identical CDR3. The J gene is TRBJ1-1, the V gene TRBV7-2; 7 bases map to TRBD1. The CDR3 has 16 residues. Germline CDR1 reads SGHTA; CDR2 reads FQGNSA. The ends lost 3 bases at V and 3 bases at J; junction bases unmatched: 10. In nucleotides, the CDR3 is TGTGCCAGCAGCTTGTACTCCGGGACAGCGTACACTGAAGCTTTCTTT. This encodes CASSLYSGTAYTEAFF.

The J gene is TRBJ1-5, the V gene TRBV10-3; 8 bases align to TRBD1. Germline lookup yields CDR1 ENHRY and CDR2 SYGVKD. Trimming cost V 2 bases and J 2 bases; bases outside gene matches: 2. The CDR3 runs to 15 residues. This CDR3 is CAISEDRGGNQPQHF. Written as DNA, the CDR3 is TGTGCCATCAGTGAGGACAGGGGCGGCAATCAGCCCCAGCATTTT.

The gene calls are TRBV28 and TRBJ2-3; 10 bases align to TRBD1. Trimming at V came to 5 bases and at J to 15 bases, leaving 5 bases not matched to a gene. Germline CDR1 is MDHEN and CDR2 is SYDVKM. The length of the CDR3 is 11 residues. The CDR3 DNA is TGTGCCAGCAGTCCGGGACAGGGGACATATTTT. This encodes CASSPGQGTYF. The whole variable domain, filled in from reference TRBV28 and TRBJ2-3, reads DVKVTQSSRYLVKRTGEKVFLECVQDMDHENMFWYRQDPGLGLRLIYFSYDVKMKEKGDIPEGYSVSREKKERFSLILESASTNQTSMYLCASSPGQGTYFGPGTRLTVL.

The chain employs TRBV7-2 and TRBJ1-6, with TRBD1 as a possible D gene (6 bases). This CDR3 spans 15 amino acids. Trimming cost V 5 bases and J 9 bases, with 17 bases left between them. Germline V gene data show CDR1 as SGHTA and CDR2 as FQGNSA. CDR3 DNA sequence: TGTGCCAGCAGCAACGAGGGCAGGGGCGCTTCACCCCTCCACTTT. It translates to CASSNEGRGASPLHF.

The rearrangement uses TRBV27 and TRBJ2-2; TRBD1 agrees at 8 bases. There are 14 residues in the CDR3. Unmatched junction bases numbered 0, after V lost 6 bases and J lost 0 bases. The germline CDR1 and CDR2 sequences are MNHEY and SMNVEV (reference sequence). The DNA of the CDR3 is TGTGCCAGCAGACAGGGGGCGAACACCGGGGAGCTGTTTTTT. Translation: CASRQGANTGELFF.

The chain has TRBV21-1 and TRBJ2-4; TRBD2 reflects the table's D call only, with no check against the DNA. TRBV21-1 counts as a pseudogene. CDR3 length equals 14 residues. The CDR3 DNA is TGTGCCACCAAATTTAGCAGCGGCAAAAACATTCAGTACTTC. Encoded protein: CATKFSSGKNIQYF.

The genes are TRBV20-1 and TRBJ2-5, with a possible D match to TRBD2 (5 bases). CDR3 size: 11 residues. Germline CDR1 reads DFQATT; CDR2 reads SNEGSKA (reference sequence). The CDR3 region is CTGGPQETQYF. DNA of the CDR3: TGCACTGGAGGCCCTCAAGAGACCCAGTACTTC.

The chain is built from TRBV7-9 and TRBJ2-4; TRBD2 might be the D (6 bases). Germline values: CDR1 SEHNR, CDR2 FQNEAQ (reference sequence). The CDR3 has 15 residues. V dropped 5 bases and J dropped 4 bases, with 15 bases sitting between them. The CDR3 nucleotides read TGTGCCAGCAGCCTTTCCCTGGAGGGAAAAAACATTCAGTACTTC. Translation gives CASSLSLEGKNIQYF.

V is TRBV7-8 and J is TRBJ2-4; possible D gene TRBD1, 6 bases. V was pared by 0 bases and J by 13 bases, with 10 bases between. This CDR3 spans 12 amino acids. CDR1 SGHVS and CDR2 FQNEAQ come from the germline V gene. CDR3 nucleotides: TGTGCCAGCAGCTTAGCTTACAGGGTCCAGTACTTC. Its protein product is CASSLAYRVQYF.

The chain recombines TRBV6-2 or TRBV6-3 with TRBJ2-3; the match to TRBD2 covers 7 bases. CDR3 length: 15 amino acids. Trimming removed 0 bases from V and 0 bases from J; junction bases left unmatched: 0. Germline CDR1 and CDR2: MNHEY and SVGEGT. Here the CDR3 reads CASSYSSGSTDTQYF. CDR3 in DNA: TGTGCCAGCAGTTACTCTAGCGGGAGCACAGATACGCAGTATTTT.

This clone is classed as medium-sized. V is TRBV7-9 and J is TRBJ2-3; 11 nucleotides agree with TRBD1. Trimming took 4 bases from V and 1 from J; bases not matched to a gene: 4. Per germline, CDR1 SEHNR and CDR2 FQNEAQ (reference sequence). This CDR3 spans 16 amino acids. In DNA form, the CDR3 reads TGTGCCAGCAGCTATCGGGGACAGGGGGGCACAGATACGCAGTATTTT. Encoded protein: CASSYRGQGGTDTQYF.

This chain connects TRBV21-1 to TRBJ2-7; the table calls TRBD1, which could not be checked here. TRBV21-1 is labeled a pseudogene. The CDR3 extends over 13 amino acids. This CDR3 is CASSKVQRYEQYF. CDR3 nucleotides: TGTGCCAGCAGCAAGGTACAGAGATACGAGCAGTACTTC.

This chain joins TRBV27 and TRBJ1-1, with TRBD1 matching 8 bases. V lost 8 bases to trimming and J lost 0 bases; unmatched junction nucleotides: 5. Germline V lookup: CDR1 MNHEY, CDR2 SMNVEV (reference sequence). The CDR3 length is 14 residues. The CDR3 bases are TGTGCCAGCGCTGACAGGGGTTTGAACACTGAAGCTTTCTTT. As protein: CASADRGLNTEAFF.

This chain links TRBV2 with TRBJ2-7; D is possibly TRBD1 (5 bases). Deletions cut 1 base from V and 1 base from J, with 8 bases between. The length of the CDR3 is 14 residues. The germline CDR1 and CDR2 sequences are SNHLY and FYNNEI. For the CDR3, the DNA is TGTGCCAGCAGTGAAGACAGGCAATCCTACGAGCAGTACTTC. As protein: CASSEDRQSYEQYF.

The rearrangement links TRBV7-7 to TRBJ2-5; a weak D match, TRBD2 (6 bases). The CDR3 covers 15 residues. The germline gives CDR1 SSHAT, CDR2 FNYEAQ (reference sequence). V was shortened by 5 bases and J by 1 base, with 14 bases between the two germline ends. In nucleotides, the CDR3 is TGTGCCAGCAGCCGGGGCGGGGTACCCCAAGAGACCCAGTACTTC. Its protein is CASSRGGVPQETQYF.

The chain is built from TRBV2 and TRBJ1-6; 7 nucleotides match TRBD1. The CDR3 is 14 amino acids. V was clipped by 6 bases and J by 6 bases; unmatched bases: 5. The V gene's germline CDR1 is SNHLY and CDR2 FYNNEI. CDR3 in amino acids: CASSPGTANSPLHF. The CDR3 coding sequence is TGTGCCAGCAGCCCTGGGACAGCTAATTCACCCCTCCACTTT.